The entry below gives a single T cell receptor (beta chain) sequence along with its context. The junction departs from germline at one end; a sequencing error may be responsible. The entry originates in a study of T-cell reconstitution after alpha-beta-depleted transplantation in children. Unique molecular identifiers were used in preparing the TCRbeta library. TCRdb reanalysed the PCR reads using MiXCR and keeps one entry per CDR3 protein. The sample yields 640,000 or so distinct CDR3 sequences, approximately 15% seen once. Sequences were derived from PBMCs from the stem cell graft donor, sampled from the stem cell graft. This clonotype was sampled from a human donor who donated a stem cell graft to a child with acute myeloid leukemia.

CDR3 DNA: TGTCCCAGCAGCTTATTGGGGGGGGATTCACCCCTCCACTTT. Encoded protein: CPSSLLGGDSPLHF. This chain connects TRBV7-9 to TRBJ1-6; D possibly corresponds to TRBD1 (5 bases). From germline, CDR1 is SEHNR and CDR2 FQNEAQ (reference sequence). The CDR3 has 14 amino acids.